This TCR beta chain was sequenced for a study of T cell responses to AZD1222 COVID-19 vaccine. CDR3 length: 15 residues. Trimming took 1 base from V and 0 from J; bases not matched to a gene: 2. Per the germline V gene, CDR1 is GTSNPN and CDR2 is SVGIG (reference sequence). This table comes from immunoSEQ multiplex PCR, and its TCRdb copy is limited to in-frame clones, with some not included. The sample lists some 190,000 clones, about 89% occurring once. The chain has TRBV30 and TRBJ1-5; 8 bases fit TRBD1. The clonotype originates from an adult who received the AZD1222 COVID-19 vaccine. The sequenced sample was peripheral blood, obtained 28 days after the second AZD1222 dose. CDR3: CAWSGTGISNQPQHF. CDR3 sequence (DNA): TGTGCCTGGAGTGGGACAGGGATTAGCAATCAGCCCCAGCATTTT.